The present entry profiles one TCR beta chain with its context. Germline V CDR1 and CDR2: LNHDA, SQIVND (reference sequence). Trimming removed 3 bases from V and 4 bases from J; junction bases left unmatched: 10. The CDR3 has 16 residues. The entry originates in a study of blood T cell repertoires in COVID-19. Study context: Both acute and convalescent COVID-19 samples were obtained from the United States, Italy and Spain. In each case, the material was cDNA or gDNA derived from T cells, B-cell-depleted T cells, or PBMCs.

Authors' analysis steps: How many nucleated cells were present was estimated from reference gene primer amplification. Clones were read by immunoSEQ multiplex PCR, and TCRdb kept only the in-frame ones, dropping some. The D gene and trimming were derived from the DNA, and the V and J assignments and clone size from that table. The profile shows about 220,000 clones, approximately 80% of them singletons. Source material: peripheral blood. This sequence was found in a woman aged 60-75 years who had recovered from COVID-19. The V and J genes are TRBV19 and TRBJ1-2; 8 positions match TRBD1. The CDR3 DNA reads as TGTGCCAGTAGTATTGATAGCCCAGGGGGCAGCTATGGCTACACCTTC. Protein product: CASSIDSPGGSYGYTF. Filled out from reference TRBV19 and TRBJ1-2, the complete variable domain reads DGGITQSPKYLFRKEGQNVTLSCEQNLNHDAMYWYRQDPGQGLRLIYYSQIVNDFQKGDIAEGYSVSREKKESFPLTVTSAQKNPTAFYLCASSIDSPGGSYGYTFGSGTRLTVV.